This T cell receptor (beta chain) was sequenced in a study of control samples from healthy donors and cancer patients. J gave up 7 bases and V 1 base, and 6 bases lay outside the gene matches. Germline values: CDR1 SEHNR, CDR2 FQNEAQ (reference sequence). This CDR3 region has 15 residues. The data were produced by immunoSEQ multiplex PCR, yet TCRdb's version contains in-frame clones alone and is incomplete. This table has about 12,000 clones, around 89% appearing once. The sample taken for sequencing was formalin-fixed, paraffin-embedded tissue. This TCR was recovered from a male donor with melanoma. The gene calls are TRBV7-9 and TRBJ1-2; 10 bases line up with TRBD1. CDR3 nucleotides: TGTGCCAGCAGCTTAGATTTGACAGGGGGCTCTGGCTACACCTTC. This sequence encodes CASSLDLTGGSGYTF.